This entry describes one TCR beta chain. The target antigen is unknown. The data originate from a study of cytomegalovirus exposure and HLA in healthy donors. The wider study: The study's early data release held roughly 90 million unique TCRs from HLA-typed donors. Around 76% of around 390 genotyped donors fell in the Caucasian-associated ancestry cluster. Study conclusions and caveats: Data from an earlier analysis indicated that most TCR beta V segments were productive either about 90% or about 30% of the time.

The CDR3 totals 14 residues. 13 Jbeta primers and 60 Vbeta primers were used for the PCR. The method was immunoSEQ multiplex PCR; TCRdb's version includes in-frame clones alone and lacks a portion of them. The repertoire holds about 44,000 clones, with around 90% as singletons. The receptor's source is a woman aged 40 to 50 in good health and CMV-seropositive. The chain carries TRBV12-2 and TRBJ2-7; the table's D gene call, TRBD2, was not cross checked with the DNA. TRBV12-2 constitutes a pseudogene. The specimen was PBMCs. CDR3 in amino acids: CASIGVVEPYEQYF. The CDR3 DNA follows: TGTGCAAGTATTGGCGTAGTGGAGCCCTACGAGCAGTACTTC.